Following are 30 T cell receptor beta chains from one sample sequenced in a study of blood T cell repertoires in COVID-19. Measured with immunoSEQ multiplex PCR; TCRdb has only the in-frame clones, and not every one. The sample has under 200,000 clones, more than 85% seen once; the top ten hold 7%. The sample taken for sequencing was PBMCs or T cells enriched from blood (not recorded which). These receptor sequences come from a woman between 45 and 60 years old who had recovered from COVID-19.

The table lists this clone with a few counts. One junction end disagrees with the germline gene, perhaps due to a read error. The chain employs TRBV6-5 and TRBJ1-2, with 8 bases lining up with TRBD1. The CDR3 is 15 residues long. Germline values: CDR1 MNHEY, CDR2 SVGAGI. CDR3 in amino acids: CASLTAQGAKYGYTF. In DNA, the CDR3 is TGTGCCAGCCTTACCGCGCAGGGGGCTAAGTATGGCTACACCTTC.

The chain couples TRBV5-1 to TRBJ2-7; D is possibly TRBD2 (6 bases). The ends were cut back, 2 bases at V and 4 bases at J, with 13 bases in the middle. Germline V gene sequence: CDR1 SGHRS, CDR2 YFSETQ. The CDR3 sequence is 14 residues long. CDR3 sequence: CASSLPGSLYEQYF. CDR3 DNA sequence: TGCGCCAGCAGCTTACCCGGGAGTCTTTACGAGCAGTACTTC.

The V gene is TRBV28, the J gene TRBJ2-7; D is possibly TRBD2 (7 bases). Germline CDR1 and CDR2: MDHEN and SYDVKM. The CDR3 is made up of 15 amino acids. V was pared by 7 bases and J by 2 bases, with 18 bases between. In DNA, the CDR3 is TGTGCCAGCACCCCCCGAGGGGGGAGGGCCTACGAGCAGTACTTC. This codes for CASTPRGGRAYEQYF.

J is TRBJ2-1 and V is TRBV5-1, with TRBD2 matching over 11 bases. The J segment lost 7 bases and the V segment lost 1 base, leaving 7 bases of the junction unmatched. There are 16 residues in the CDR3. Germline CDR1 is SGHRS and CDR2 is YFSETQ. The CDR3 DNA reads TGCGCCAGCAGCTTGACTAGCGGGAGTGACGGGAATGAGCAGTTCTTC. Protein product: CASSLTSGSDGNEQFF.

This chain links TRBV4-1 with TRBJ2-2, with 10 nucleotides matching TRBD2. The CDR3 is 20 amino acids. Germline V lookup: CDR1 MGHRA, CDR2 YSYEKL. Germline trimming cut 1 base from V and 4 bases from J; bases unmatched to any gene: 15. The CDR3 is CASSQVVSLAGVRGTGELFF. The CDR3 coding sequence is TGCGCCAGCAGCCAAGTGGTATCCCTAGCGGGAGTCAGGGGCACCGGGGAGCTGTTTTTT.

The rearrangement links TRBV27 to TRBJ2-7; 10 nucleotides line up with TRBD2. The CDR3 spans 13 residues. Germline V gene data show CDR1 as MNHEY and CDR2 as SMNVEV (reference sequence). The junction had 5 bases not matched to a gene; V was cut back by 6 bases and J by 6 bases. CDR3 sequence: CASRLSGRAEQYF. The CDR3, as DNA: TGTGCCAGCAGATTAAGCGGGAGGGCCGAGCAGTACTTC.

The CDR3 region has the DNA TGTGCCAGCAGTTTCTCGACTAGCGGGAACTACAATGAGCAGTTCTTC. Its protein is CASSFSTSGNYNEQFF. The gene calls are TRBV28 and TRBJ2-1, with 11 nucleotides matching TRBD2. Per the germline V gene, CDR1 is MDHEN and CDR2 is SYDVKM. With V trimmed by 3 bases and J by 3 bases, 4 bases remained unmatched. CDR3 size: 16 residues.

This clone was detected only once. The V gene is TRBV2, the J gene TRBJ2-1, with TRBD2 as a possible D gene (5 bases). V was cut by 7 bases and J by 9 bases, with 13 bases left in between. The CDR3 is 12 amino acids. Germline assignment: CDR1 SNHLY and CDR2 FYNNEI. The CDR3 coding sequence is TGTGCCAGCAATGTCCGCGAGGGTGAGCAGTTCTTC. Translating gives CASNVREGEQFF. Using reference TRBV2 and TRBJ2-1 for the parts outside the CDR3, the full variable domain is EPEVTQTPSHQVTQMGQEVILRCVPISNHLYFYWYRQILGQKVEFLVSFYNNEISEKSEIFDDQFSVERPDGSNFTLKIRSTKLEDSAMYFCASNVREGEQFFGPGTRLTVL.

This chain joins TRBV6-6 and TRBJ2-7, with 7 bases matching TRBD1. Trimming took 5 bases from V and 0 from J; bases not matched to a gene: 13. This CDR3 region has 17 residues. Germline V gene sequence: CDR1 MNHNY, CDR2 SVGAGI (reference sequence). The CDR3 region has the DNA TGTGCCAGCAGTCAGCGAGGACGGGGACAGAGCTCCTACGAGCAGTACTTC. Residues: CASSQRGRGQSSYEQYF.

This clone was observed a few times. The J gene is TRBJ1-5, the V gene TRBV5-1; D unclear. Germline CDR1 reads SGHRS; CDR2 reads YFSETQ. This CDR3 spans 13 amino acids. V dropped 0 bases and J dropped 5 bases, with 6 bases sitting between them. The CDR3, as DNA: TGCGCCAGCAGCTTGGCGGTGGATCAGCCCCAGCATTTT. Residues: CASSLAVDQPQHF.

This chain connects TRBV11-2 to TRBJ2-7; the D is unclear. The CDR3 contains 14 residues. Trimming shortened V by 2 bases and J by 7 bases, and 15 bases separated the two germline ends. Germline CDR1 reads SGHAT; CDR2 reads FQNNGV. DNA of the CDR3: TGTGCCAGCAGCTTAATCACGGTTCAGAGGGAGCAGTACTTC. It codes for CASSLITVQREQYF.

This chain connects TRBV3-1 (or the pseudogene TRBV3-2) to TRBJ2-1, with TRBD2 identical over 11 bases. The CDR3 consists of 17 residues. Germline V CDR1 and CDR2: LGHDT, YNNKEL (reference sequence). Losses at the gene ends were 4 bases for V and 9 bases for J; bases not matched to a gene: 14. CDR3: CASSPQGLSGRASEQFF. CDR3 DNA: TGTGCCAGCAGCCCCCAAGGCCTTAGCGGGAGGGCCTCTGAGCAGTTCTTC.

The chain uses TRBV5-6 and TRBJ2-5; 8 bases match TRBD1. Germline assignment: CDR1 SGHDT and CDR2 YYEEEE. CDR3 length: 15 amino acids. V lost 6 bases to trimming and J lost 1 base; unmatched junction nucleotides: 8. CDR3 DNA: TGTGCCAGCATCCTTTGGGACAGGACCCAAGAGACCCAGTACTTC. Translation: CASILWDRTQETQYF.

The chain joins TRBV28 to TRBJ2-2; D not resolved. Trimming pared 10 bases from V and 3 bases from J, leaving 12 bases between. The CDR3 is made up of 13 amino acids. Looked up from germline, CDR1 is MDHEN and CDR2 is SYDVKM. Here the CDR3 reads CATSAGHTGELFF. The CDR3, as DNA: TGTGCCACCTCCGCTGGGCACACCGGGGAGCTGTTTTTT.

The chain recombines TRBV28 with TRBJ2-1, with D possibly matching TRBD2 (6 bases). The CDR3 length is 14 residues. Trimming left V 4 bases short and J 9 bases short, with 16 bases between. Per the germline V gene, CDR1 is MDHEN and CDR2 is SYDVKM. CDR3 amino acids: CASSSPTSFVEQFF. The DNA of the CDR3 is TGTGCCAGCAGTTCGCCTACTAGCTTCGTTGAGCAGTTCTTC.

This chain joins TRBV7-9 and TRBJ2-5; perhaps TRBD2 as D (6 bases). The CDR3 loop spans 14 amino acids. Germline lookup yields CDR1 SEHNR and CDR2 FQNEAQ (reference sequence). The ends were cut back, 0 bases at V and 5 bases at J, with 10 bases in the middle. The CDR3 reads CASSLAGSVETQYF. The DNA for the CDR3 is TGTGCCAGCAGCTTAGCCGGGAGTGTTGAGACCCAGTACTTC.

This clone turned up a few times. This sequence joins TRBV27 and TRBJ2-4; 8 bases agree with TRBD1. Germline loops: CDR1 MNHEY, CDR2 SMNVEV (reference sequence). The CDR3 is made up of 16 amino acids. V lost 5 bases to trimming and J lost 4 bases; unmatched junction nucleotides: 10. CDR3 sequence: CASSPGQGLAKNIQYF. CDR3 nucleotides: TGTGCCAGCAGTCCAGGACAGGGCTTGGCAAAAAACATTCAGTACTTC.

This chain uses TRBV11-3 with TRBJ2-2; 9 nucleotides match TRBD2. J was trimmed by 2 bases and V by 1 base; bases with no gene match: 2. Germline lookup yields CDR1 SGHNT and CDR2 YENEEA. The length of the CDR3 is 16 residues. For the CDR3, the DNA is TGTGCCAGCAGCTTAGTAGCGGGAGTAAACACCGGGGAGCTGTTTTTT. Protein: CASSLVAGVNTGELFF.

This clone turned up a few times. The chain combines TRBV27 with TRBJ2-1, with 10 bases that match TRBD2. Trimming at V came to 6 bases and at J to 6 bases, leaving 2 bases not matched to a gene. The germline V gene has CDR1 MNHEY and CDR2 SMNVEV (reference sequence). The CDR3 contains 13 residues. The CDR3 here is CASRSGRGNEQFF. The CDR3 region has the DNA TGTGCCAGCAGGAGCGGGAGGGGCAATGAGCAGTTCTTC.

The rearrangement joins TRBV2 to TRBJ1-4; D is unclear. CDR1 SNHLY and CDR2 FYNNEI come from the germline V gene. The germline V and J ends were trimmed by 2 bases and 7 bases, with 8 bases remaining between them. This CDR3 comprises 13 residues. The CDR3 loop reads CASSERRGEKLFF. CDR3 nucleotides: TGTGCCAGCAGTGAACGGCGGGGTGAAAAACTGTTTTTT.

V gene TRBV7-2 combines with J gene TRBJ2-1; 10 nucleotides match TRBD2. The CDR3 spans 15 residues. CDR1 and CDR2 (germline): SGHTA, FQGNSA. V lost 2 bases and J lost 6; bases outside the gene matches: 4. The CDR3: CASSLLAGVGNEQFF. The CDR3 nucleotides read TGTGCCAGCAGCTTACTAGCGGGAGTCGGCAATGAGCAGTTCTTC. The complete variable domain, with remaining parts taken from reference TRBV7-2 and TRBJ2-1, reads GAGVSQSPSNKVTEKGKDVELRCDPISGHTALYWYRQSLGQGLEFLIYFQGNSAPDKSGLPSDRFSAERTGGSVSTLTIQRTQQEDSAVYLCASSLLAGVGNEQFFGPGTRLTVL.

The V gene is TRBV5-1, the J gene TRBJ2-5; 8 bases line up with TRBD2. V trimming: 7 bases; J trimming: 5 bases; junction bases outside the gene matches: 7. The germline V gene has CDR1 SGHRS and CDR2 YFSETQ. The CDR3 contains 13 residues. DNA for the CDR3: TGCGCCAGCTACACGGGGGGGACGGAGACCCAGTACTTC. Amino acids: CASYTGGTETQYF.

This clone came up a few times. The chain employs TRBV10-3 and TRBJ2-1; the match to TRBD1 covers 7 bases. The ends lost 2 bases at V and 8 bases at J; junction bases unmatched: 6. CDR3 length equals 14 residues. Germline lookup yields CDR1 ENHRY and CDR2 SYGVKD. Here the CDR3 DNA reads TGTGCCATCAGTGAGAGAACAGGGGTCCATGAGCAGTTCTTC. Translated, it gives CAISERTGVHEQFF.

This rearrangement joins TRBV13 to TRBJ1-2; D unresolved. Germline V lookup: CDR1 PRHDT, CDR2 FYEKMQ (reference sequence). This CDR3 region has 12 residues. Trimming shortened V by 1 base and J by 7 bases, and 7 bases separated the two germline ends. The CDR3 bases are TGTGCCAGCAGCTTAGCTTCCTTTGGCTACACCTTC. It codes for CASSLASFGYTF.

V usage is TRBV29-1 and J usage is TRBJ2-1; possibly TRBD2 for D (6 bases). Germline CDR1 and CDR2: SQVTM and ANQGSEA. The CDR3 spans 13 residues. Between the trimmed V and J ends, which lost 2 bases and 10 bases, there was a span of 15 bases. The CDR3 DNA reads as TGCAGCGTTGAAACAGCCTTGGGGGGAGAGCAGTTCTTC. Protein product: CSVETALGGEQFF.

The chain links TRBV30 to TRBJ2-5; no definite D call. V lost 2 bases and J lost 1, with 8 bases in between. Germline-derived CDR1 and CDR2 are GTSNPN and SVGIG (reference sequence). This CDR3 region has 13 residues. The CDR3 here is CAWSRRLQETQYF. CDR3 sequence (DNA): TGTGCCTGGAGTCGGCGGCTCCAAGAGACCCAGTACTTC.

This clone came up once. DNA of the CDR3: TGTGCCAGTAGTATCACAGATTATAGCAATCAGCCCCAGCATTTT. This sequence encodes CASSITDYSNQPQHF. This rearrangement joins TRBV19 to TRBJ1-5; no clear D. Deletions cut 3 bases from V and 0 bases from J, with 9 bases between. CDR3 length: 15 amino acids. Looked up from germline, CDR1 is LNHDA and CDR2 is SQIVND (reference sequence).

This clone was picked up one time. The rearrangement uses TRBV9 and TRBJ2-5, with D perhaps TRBD2 (7 bases). The germline gives CDR1 SGDLS, CDR2 YYNGEE. V lost 0 bases, J lost 4 bases, and 13 bases lay in between. The CDR3 spans 15 residues. The CDR3 protein is CASSVDRGAPETQYF. In DNA, the CDR3 is TGTGCCAGCAGCGTAGATCGGGGGGCTCCAGAGACCCAGTACTTC.

The V call is TRBV4-2, the J call TRBJ2-5; TRBD2 matches 10 bases. CDR1 is LGHNA, CDR2 YNFKEQ, per germline. The V gene end was trimmed by 4 bases and the J gene end by 4 bases; junction bases not matched to a gene: 6. The CDR3 totals 15 residues. The CDR3 loop reads CASSPSASGRETQYF. The CDR3 DNA reads as TGTGCCAGCAGCCCTAGTGCTAGCGGGAGAGAGACCCAGTACTTC.

J is TRBJ1-2 and V is TRBV30; maybe TRBD1 (6 bases). V lost 2 bases, J lost 5 bases, and 15 bases lay in between. Germline assignment: CDR1 GTSNPN and CDR2 SVGIG (reference sequence). CDR3 size: 14 residues. The CDR3 here is CAWSTGIQGYGYTF. CDR3 DNA sequence: TGTGCCTGGAGTACAGGAATTCAGGGGTATGGCTACACCTTC.